This T cell receptor (beta chain) was recovered during a study of human T cells and chemical hapten exposure (dated by TCRdb to the early 2020s). At the level of the whole study: For sensitization, 2% DPC in acetone was applied to a 2 cm by 2 cm area of upper inner arm skin. Patients additionally received weekly therapeutic DPC doses to the scalp throughout the approximately 22-week study period. Patch testing was performed on the upper back with Finn chambers containing 0.01% DPC, and the patch tests were scored after 6 days according to International Contact Dermatitis Research Group standards. Most of the patients in the cohort were female, and the cohort covered alopecia areata with under or over 50% scalp involvement, alopecia totalis and alopecia universalis. Libraries were combined into a pool for sequencing, and differences in TCR yield between samples came mainly from small differences in library volumes within the pool. In alopecia patients, the study followed how the peripheral blood TCR repertoire changed in vivo over primary and secondary sensitization to diphenylcyclopropenone (DPC), a hapten. Blood was sampled from patients pre-sensitization (week 0) and at 2, 6 and about 24 weeks after DPC sensitization. For TCR sequencing, blood came from 25 to 35 alopecia patients at anywhere from one to four time points (pre-sensitization, 2, 6 and 24 weeks).

On the study overall, not on this receptor specifically: After repeated subsampling, the strength of the expansion versus patch-test correlation and the threshold at which it became significant changed. Compared with pre-sensitization or healthy control sets, expanded TCRs formed significantly more large CDR3 similarity clusters, which is consistent with antigen-driven responses. Alopecia, a presumed autoimmune disease, was present in all patients, so the immune response of the patients might differ from that of healthy individuals. The number of TCRs above 1 in 1000 frequency did not change with DPC sensitization; there was no evidence of global repertoire structure alterations. Patch test score was positively correlated with the number of PT1 expanded TCRs, with significance at thresholds 8, 16 and 32 but not at 4.

The time point label, read with the paper, signifies: pre-sensitization, week 0. The treatment or condition label, read with the paper, signifies: therapeutic diphenylcyclopropenone sensitization with weekly scalp DPC. At every patch-test visit, the blood draw took place before the patch test was put on. Eligible patients were aged 18 to 70, diagnosed with alopecia, deemed suitable for DPC therapy, and excluded if pregnant. Unfractionated whole blood was collected in Tempus Blood RNA tubes, and total RNA was extracted from that blood. The method was RACE. Data came from a NextSeq 500. During library preparation, unique molecular identifiers were attached to individual cDNA molecules so that TCRs could be counted quantitatively and reproducibly. Each blood RNA sample was used to sequence both TCR alpha and TCR beta chains. Per the original workflow: A median of about 100,000 TCRs per sample was observed, with a range of about 20,000 to 750,000. V, J and CDR3 annotation of the TCR reads was carried out using the Decombinator software suite. For PS versus PT1 abundance plots, all samples were subsampled to the same number of TCRs (28,000). TCRs were defined as expanded if absent before sensitization and observed at least eight times at the 2-week time point. TCRdb reran the public reads through fastp at Q25 and MiXCR, keeping productive beta chains. Rows are combined by CDR3 protein, so each entry shows the most common genes and DNA. The V and J calls follow TCRdb's processing rather than the paper's. The sample table records around 120,000 distinct CDR3 sequences; about 13% of these occur just once. The biggest ten clones account for around 2.7% of the sample.

The CDR3, from cysteine to phenylalanine, totals 13 residues. CDR3 DNA only is kept here, 39 bases in frame from base 1. The germline V gene yields MNHEY for CDR1 and SVGAGI for CDR2. With respect to this clonotype: Its antigen is currently not known. At one of its ends the junction is not consistent with the germline gene, which may arise from a read error.

The material was whole blood, obtained in connection with sensitization to the hapten diphenylcyclopropenone (DPC). The sequence is built from TRBV6-5 and TRBJ2-1; the D gene remains uncertain. The receptor was isolated from a woman between 18 and 29 years old with alopecia areata. Some clones in this sample may be carry-over from other donors' samples. The nucleotide sequence is TGTGTCAGCAGTTACTCTAGTCACAATGAGCAGTTCTTC. Translation gives CVSSYSSHNEQFF.